This is a list of T cell receptor beta chains from one sample in a study of cytomegalovirus exposure and HLA in healthy donors. Data came from immunoSEQ multiplex PCR; TCRdb stores just in-frame clones and leaves some out. The table gives 60,000 to 80,000 clones; the top ten clones make up about 4.9% of it. The sequenced sample consisted of PBMCs. Receptors originate from a man aged 40-49 years in good health and CMV-seronegative. The CDR3 runs from the conserved cysteine through the conserved F or W. D genes are given only for firm matches.

D gene	J gene	V gene	CDR3 protein	CDR3 DNA
TRBD2	TRBJ2-3	TRBV19	CASSREGRGTDTQYF	TGTGCCAGTAGCCGGGAGGGCCGAGGCACAGATACGCAGTATTTT
.	TRBJ1-5	TRBV18	CASSPGTQDSNQPQHF	TGTGCCAGCTCCCCAGGGACACAAGATAGCAATCAGCCCCAGCATTTT
.	TRBJ2-3	TRBV29-1	CSVESAADTQYF	TGCAGCGTTGAGAGTGCGGCAGATACGCAGTATTTT
.	TRBJ2-6	TRBV5-4	CASSLDGGSGANVLTF	TGTGCCAGCAGCTTGGACGGTGGCTCTGGGGCCAACGTCCTGACTTTC
.	TRBJ2-5	TRBV7-9	CASSPPVLETQYF	TGTGCCAGCAGCCCACCAGTTTTGGAGACCCAGTACTTC
.	TRBJ1-1	TRBV5-1	CASDNGTGRAFF	TGCGCCAGCGACAACGGCACAGGTCGGGCTTTCTTT
TRBD2	TRBJ2-3	TRBV7-6	CASSGRLAGGRSTDTQYF	TGTGCCAGCAGCGGCAGACTAGCGGGGGGACGGAGCACAGATACGCAGTATTTT
.	TRBJ2-5	TRBV20-1	CSATRVGTQYF	TGCAGTGCTACGCGGGTCGGGACCCAGTACTTC
TRBD1	TRBJ1-3	TRBV5-4	CASSLVGQASGNTIYF	TGTGCCAGCAGCTTGGTCGGACAGGCCTCTGGAAACACCATATATTTT
TRBD1	TRBJ2-1	TRBV18	CASSPGQVNEQFF	TGTGCCAGCTCACCGGGACAGGTCAATGAGCAGTTCTTC
.	TRBJ1-1	TRBV30	CAWSVPSGGAIRNTEAFF	TGTGCCTGGAGTGTACCCTCGGGGGGCGCGATAAGGAACACTGAAGCTTTCTTT
TRBD1	TRBJ2-5	TRBV18	CASSPQGTAEETQYF	TGTGCCAGCTCACCACAAGGGACAGCAGAAGAGACCCAGTACTTC
TRBD1	TRBJ2-7	TRBV9	CASSRIPGQIYEQYF	TGTGCCAGCAGCCGAATACCGGGACAGATCTACGAGCAGTACTTC
.	TRBJ1-1	TRBV18	CASSPRGREVAEAFF	TGTGCCAGCTCGCCCAGGGGCAGGGAAGTTGCTGAAGCTTTCTTT
.	TRBJ2-7	TRBV25-1	CASSLLYEQYF	TGTGCCAGCAGTTTACTCTACGAGCAGTACTTC
.	TRBJ2-2	TRBV25-1	CASTSRGPNTGELFF	TGTGCCAGCACCAGCAGGGGACCGAACACCGGGGAGCTGTTTTTT
.	TRBJ2-7	TRBV9	CASSSRARSYEQYF	TGTGCCAGCAGCTCGCGGGCACGCTCCTACGAGCAGTACTTC
TRBD2	TRBJ2-2	TRBV5-1	CASSPLAGGKDGELFF	TGCGCCAGCAGCCCACTAGCGGGGGGCAAGGACGGGGAGCTGTTTTTT
TRBD1	TRBJ1-1	TRBV11-2	CASSPSGQAEAFF	TGTGCCAGCAGCCCTTCGGGACAGGCTGAAGCTTTCTTT
.	TRBJ2-1	TRBV5-6	CASSRDTYNEQFF	TGTGCCAGCAGCAGGGACACCTACAATGAGCAGTTCTTC
TRBD2	TRBJ2-5	TRBV5-1	CASSVGLANLQETQYF	TGCGCCAGCAGCGTGGGACTAGCAAACCTCCAAGAGACCCAGTACTTC
.	TRBJ1-2	TRBV5-8	CASSRTAMNYGYTF	TGTGCCAGCAGCCGGACAGCTATGAACTATGGCTACACCTTC
.	TRBJ1-5	TRBV7-2	CASSLVGGEGQPQHF	TGTGCCAGCAGCTTAGTGGGGGGAGAAGGTCAGCCCCAGCATTTT
TRBD1	TRBJ2-3	TRBV11-2	CASSNYRGYTDTQYF	TGTGCCAGCAGCAACTACAGGGGGTACACAGATACGCAGTATTTT
.	TRBJ1-1	TRBV11-2	CASSSREMNTEAFF	TGTGCCAGCAGCTCTAGGGAGATGAACACTGAAGCTTTCTTT
.	TRBJ2-3	TRBV21-1	CASSGRQAITDTQYF	TGTGCCAGCAGCGGGAGACAGGCGATCACAGATACGCAGTATTTT
TRBD2	TRBJ2-5	TRBV11-2	CASSLAGGGRETQYF	TGTGCCAGCAGCTTAGCGGGAGGGGGTAGAGAGACCCAGTACTTC
TRBD1	TRBJ2-2	TRBV7-9	CASSWDRENTGELFF	TGTGCCAGCAGCTGGGACAGGGAGAACACCGGGGAGCTGTTTTTT
.	TRBJ1-3	TRBV19	CATGANSGNTIYF	TGTGCCACAGGGGCGAACTCTGGAAACACCATATATTTT
.	TRBJ2-5	TRBV27	CASSDRTGGGETQYF	TGTGCCAGCAGTGATAGGACAGGAGGGGGGGAGACCCAGTACTTC
TRBD1	TRBJ2-7	TRBV6-5	CASSYGQGRYEQYF	TGTGCCAGCAGTTATGGACAGGGGAGGTACGAGCAGTACTTC
TRBD2	TRBJ2-1	TRBV10-2	CASSLLAGEYNEQFF	TGCGCCAGCAGCTTACTAGCGGGGGAATACAATGAGCAGTTCTTC
.	TRBJ2-3	TRBV5-1	CASSRTETRATDTQYF	TGCGCCAGCAGCCGGACGGAGACTAGGGCCACAGATACGCAGTATTTT
TRBD1	TRBJ2-7	TRBV5-4	CASSLGSQGQGSYEQYF	TGTGCCAGCAGCCTAGGCTCGCAGGGACAGGGATCCTACGAGCAGTACTTC
TRBD2	TRBJ2-1	TRBV30	CAWRSTSGSYNEQFF	TGTGCCTGGAGATCGACTAGCGGGAGTTACAATGAGCAGTTCTTC
.	TRBJ1-1	TRBV6-5	CASSRLIRAAEAFF	TGTGCCAGCAGCCGCCTGATTCGAGCCGCTGAAGCTTTCTTT
TRBD1	TRBJ2-3	TRBV11-2	CASSPQQGATDTQYF	TGTGCCAGCAGCCCTCAACAGGGGGCAACAGATACGCAGTATTTT
TRBD2	TRBJ2-5	TRBV30	CAWSVTSGETPQYF	TGTGCCTGGAGTGTCACTAGCGGGGAAACCCCGCAGTACTTC
TRBD2	TRBJ2-5	TRBV7-8	CASTLRAGLGGEETQYF	TGTGCCAGCACCCTTAGAGCGGGGTTGGGGGGAGAAGAGACCCAGTACTTC
TRBD2	TRBJ2-7	TRBV5-1	CASSGGTSGSYEQYF	TGCGCCAGCAGCGGGGGGACTAGCGGGTCGTACGAGCAGTACTTC
.	TRBJ1-6	TRBV19	CASTGTNTNSPLHF	TGTGCCAGTACTGGGACAAATACTAATTCACCCCTCCACTTT
.	TRBJ1-1	TRBV28	CASSLTGPEGNTEAFF	TGTGCCAGCAGTCTTACCGGGCCTGAGGGGAACACTGAAGCTTTCTTT
TRBD1	TRBJ1-6	TRBV6-6	CASSRDRGSPLHF	TGTGCCAGCAGCCGGGACAGGGGATCACCCCTCCACTTT
TRBD1	TRBJ1-2	TRBV7-2	CASSREGQADYGYTF	TGTGCCAGCAGCCGAGAGGGACAGGCGGACTATGGCTACACCTTC